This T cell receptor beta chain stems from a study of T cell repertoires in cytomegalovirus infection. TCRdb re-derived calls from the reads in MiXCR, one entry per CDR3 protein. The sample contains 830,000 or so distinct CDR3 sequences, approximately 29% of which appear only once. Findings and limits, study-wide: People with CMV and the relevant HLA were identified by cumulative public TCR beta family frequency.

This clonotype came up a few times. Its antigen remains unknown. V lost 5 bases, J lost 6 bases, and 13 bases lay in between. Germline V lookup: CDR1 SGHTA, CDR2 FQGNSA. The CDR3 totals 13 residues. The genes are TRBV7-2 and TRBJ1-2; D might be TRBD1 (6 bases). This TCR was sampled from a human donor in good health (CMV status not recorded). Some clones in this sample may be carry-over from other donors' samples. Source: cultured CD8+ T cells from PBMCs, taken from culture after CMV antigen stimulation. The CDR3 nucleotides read TGTGCCAGCAGCCCCACCACAGGGAATGGCTACACCTTC. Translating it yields CASSPTTGNGYTF.